The T cell receptor beta chain described here comes from a study of blood T cell repertoires in COVID-19. Across the whole study: T cells, B-cell-depleted T cells, or PBMCs provided the cDNA or gDNA that served as material.

V lost 4 bases and J lost 7, with 8 bases in between. CDR1 is MNHEY and CDR2 is SMNVEV in the germline V gene (reference sequence). CDR3 length equals 11 residues. The study drew participants aged about 18 to 90 years from some 25 US areas. In the original processing: For nucleated cells, counts were estimated from reference gene primer amplification. Profiled with immunoSEQ multiplex PCR; TCRdb holds only in-frame clones, not every one. For V, J and clone size, that table is used; D and trimming come from the DNA. This table holds more than 400,000 clones, roughly 87% found once. The V call is TRBV27, the J call TRBJ2-7; D may be TRBD1 (5 bases). The specimen sequenced was PBMCs or T cells enriched from blood (not recorded which). The TCR was taken from a man younger than 35 who had recovered from COVID-19. This CDR3 reads CASSSGWEQYF. The CDR3 DNA follows: TGTGCCAGCAGTTCAGGGTGGGAGCAGTACTTC.